The 6 T cell receptor beta chains reported below all come from one sample, sequenced in a study of blood T cells in healthy people across ages. Through a sample-barcoded 5' primer and a J-beta primer mix, a second PCR was run for roughly 7 to 12 cycles. One entry per CDR3 protein, called by TCRdb with MiXCR from the 5' RACE reads. The repertoire holds more than 1.4 million distinct CDR3 sequences, approximately 40% seen once, with 7.9% in the top ten. The sample taken for sequencing was blood. These receptors came from a woman aged 18-29 years in good health.

This clonotype was counted between two and nine times. This rearrangement joins TRBV4-1 to TRBJ2-3, with TRBD2 matching over 7 bases. V lost 7 bases and J lost 3; bases outside the gene matches: 10. The CDR3 extends over 15 amino acids. Looked up from germline, CDR1 is MGHRA and CDR2 is YSYEKL. CDR3 protein: CASTQGPGGTDTQYF. The CDR3 nucleotides are TGCGCCAGCACCCAGGGCCCCGGGGGGACAGATACGCAGTATTTT.

Concerning this clonotype itself: A much larger clone is a single base away; this may be a read error. The rearrangement links TRBV6-5 to TRBJ2-1; 10 nucleotides agree with TRBD2. The J call may be mistaken, given a closer DNA end match to TRBJ2-7. This CDR3 is built from 15 residues. Germline V gives CDR1 MNHEY, CDR2 SVGAGI. The CDR3 spells CASRASGSSYNEQYF. CDR3 DNA sequence: TGTGCCAGCAGGGCTAGCGGGAGCTCCTACAATGAGCAGTACTTC.

This clonotype was detected only a few times. The CDR3 nucleotides read TGTGCCAGCAGTGTGGGCCGCCAACCCTACACCTTC. Protein sequence: CASSVGRQPYTF. The V call is TRBV12-3 or TRBV12-4, the J call TRBJ1-2; D gene ambiguous. CDR3 length: 12 amino acids. V dropped 5 bases and J dropped 10 bases, with 14 bases sitting between them.

The chain combines TRBV6-2 or TRBV6-3 with TRBJ2-4; D perhaps matches TRBD1 (6 bases). The J call is uncertain, as TRBJ2-7 better fits the DNA end. The CDR3 covers 14 residues. Germline CDR1 reads MNHEY; CDR2 reads SVGEGT. The CDR3 nucleotides are TGTGCCAGCCGCCCCCGGGACACACACTACGAGCAGTACTTC. This codes for CASRPRDTHYEQYF.

This clonotype was counted between two and nine times. The chain combines TRBV7-2 with TRBJ2-3; no definite D call. This CDR3 comprises 13 residues. The germline CDR1 and CDR2 sequences are SGHTA and FQGNSA. The germline V and J ends were trimmed by 7 bases and 1 base, with 9 bases remaining between them. The CDR3 region is CASNQERTDTQYF. CDR3 sequence (DNA): TGTGCCAGCAACCAGGAGCGCACAGATACGCAGTATTTT.

This clonotype was detected once. This chain connects TRBV20-1 to TRBJ2-1, with D perhaps given as TRBD1 or TRBD2 (5 bases each). Germline V gene sequence: CDR1 DFQATT, CDR2 SNEGSKA (reference sequence). The V gene lost 2 bases and the J gene lost 8 bases, with 25 bases spanning the gap. CDR3 length: 17 amino acids. CDR3 loop: CSARLPPGPTDSDEQFF. Written as DNA, the CDR3 is TGCAGTGCTAGATTACCCCCGGGGCCTACCGATTCCGATGAGCAGTTCTTC.